This entry describes one T cell receptor beta chain. V dropped 0 bases and J dropped 4; count of bases not matched to a gene: 5. Per the germline V gene, CDR1 is MNHEY and CDR2 is SVGEGT. CDR3 length equals 17 residues. Using immunoSEQ multiplex PCR, the repertoire was profiled, and TCRdb retains in-frame clones only, with some absent. The table records 470,000 or so clones, 70% to 90% of them present only once. The data derive from a study of blood T cell repertoires in COVID-19. Whole-study context: PBMCs, B-cell-depleted T cells, or T cells provided the cDNA or gDNA that made up the material.

Categorization into cohorts depended on clinical history that participants reported. The rearrangement joins TRBV6-2 or TRBV6-3 to TRBJ2-2; 10 positions match TRBD1. Sample: PBMCs or T cells enriched from blood (not recorded which). The sequence came from a young woman with acute COVID-19. The CDR3 loop is CASSYSRDRGITGELFF. The CDR3 bases are TGTGCCAGCAGTTACTCGAGGGACAGGGGAATCACCGGGGAGCTGTTTTTT.